One T cell receptor (beta chain) is described in this entry. This sample is drawn from a study of OX40 agonist ivuxolimab in advanced cancers. Generated by immunoSEQ multiplex PCR, the TCRdb table keeps only in-frame clones and is missing some. This sample has several thousand clones; about four fifths occur once, and the top ten carry roughly 30%. V gave up 8 bases and J gave up 4 bases, with 14 bases separating them. The CDR3 consists of 14 residues. The germline V gene has CDR1 MNHEY and CDR2 SMNVEV (reference sequence). The chain combines TRBV27 with TRBJ1-4; a weak D match, TRBD1 (5 bases). The receptor's source is an adult with an advanced solid tumor such as melanoma, head and neck, liver or kidney cancer. The sequencing used CD4+ or CD8+ T cells sorted from blood, collected in a trial of the OX40 agonist ivuxolimab. In nucleotides, the CDR3 is TGTGCCAGCGGTCGTGACAGAAGTAATGAAAAACTGTTTTTT. Translated: CASGRDRSNEKLFF.